Below are 14 T cell receptor beta chains sequenced from a single sample in a study of T cells in Graves' hyperthyroidism and ophthalmopathy. Researchers took RNA transcripts and amplified the TCR beta CDR3 regions from them. Using the HTBI primer set, a first-round RT-PCR was run on the TCR CDR3. One entry per CDR3 protein, called by TCRdb with MiXCR from the multiplex PCR reads. In the table there are 600,000 or so distinct CDR3 sequences, around 15% of which are singletons. The sequenced material came from blood. These TCRs come from a woman in her 30s with Graves' hyperthyroidism.

This clonotype has at least ten counts. The rearrangement joins TRBV15 to TRBJ2-7; weak D call: TRBD2 (5 bases). Germline V gene sequence: CDR1 LNHNV, CDR2 YYDKDF (reference sequence). This CDR3 region has 14 residues. V lost 1 base, J lost 2 bases, and 9 bases lay in between. CDR3 in amino acids: CATSRGRSAYEQYF. The CDR3 DNA sequence: TGTGCCACCAGCAGAGGGAGGAGTGCCTACGAGCAGTACTTC.

This chain links TRBV28 with TRBJ2-7; weak D call: TRBD1 (5 bases). Per the germline V gene, CDR1 is MDHEN and CDR2 is SYDVKM. Deletions cut 6 bases from V and 9 bases from J, with 24 bases between. The CDR3 consists of 15 residues. Here the CDR3 DNA reads TGTGCCAGCAGGGCAGGGTTCGAGGTAGTGCCTGGGCAGTACTTC. Its translation: CASRAGFEVVPGQYF.

The gene calls are TRBV11-3 and TRBJ1-5; 7 positions match TRBD1. The CDR3 has 18 residues. CDR1 SGHNT and CDR2 YENEEA come from the germline V gene. J lost 3 bases, V lost 2 bases, and 13 bases had no gene match. For the CDR3, the DNA is TGTGCCAGCAGCTTATGGAGACAGGGAGAACTTGACAATCAGCCCCAGCATTTT. This codes for CASSLWRQGELDNQPQHF.

CDR3 in DNA: TGTGCCAGCAGCTTCCCCTCCTACAATGAGCAGTTCTTC. Translated: CASSFPSYNEQFF. V usage is TRBV7-9 and J usage is TRBJ2-1, with D hard to call. The length of the CDR3 is 13 residues. V dropped 3 bases and J dropped 0 bases, with 3 bases sitting between them. In germline, CDR1 is SEHNR, CDR2 FQNEAQ (reference sequence).

V gene TRBV9 combines with J gene TRBJ1-2; D perhaps matches TRBD1 (5 bases). With 0 bases removed from V and 4 bases from J, the gap between germline ends came to 10 bases. CDR1 and CDR2 (germline): SGDLS, YYNGEE. There are 14 residues in the CDR3. The CDR3 nucleotides are TGTGCCAGCAGCGTAGCTGGGACCTCCTATGGCTACACCTTC. It translates to CASSVAGTSYGYTF.

This chain connects TRBV2 to TRBJ2-4; D not resolved. The V and J ends lost 7 bases and 7 bases respectively, with 11 bases between them. CDR3 length equals 12 residues. CDR1 is SNHLY and CDR2 is FYNNEI in the germline V gene. CDR3 bases: TGTGCCAGCACTGAGAGGCGGAACATTCAGTACTTC. As protein: CASTERRNIQYF.

As for this clonotype: An end of the junction differs from the germline gene, which may be a read error. The rearrangement joins TRBV7-8 to TRBJ1-5; 7 bases are shared with TRBD1. This CDR3 has 15 residues. Germline V lookup: CDR1 SGHVS, CDR2 FQNEAQ. This CDR3 reads CASSPERTGGQPHHF. CDR3 nucleotide sequence: TGTGCCAGCAGCCCGGAAAGGACAGGCGGGCAGCCCCATCATTTT.

This rearrangement joins TRBV15 to TRBJ1-1; 7 bases are shared with TRBD1. J lost 4 bases, V lost 0 bases, and 5 bases had no gene match. The CDR3 length is 15 residues. Germline assignment: CDR1 LNHNV and CDR2 YYDKDF (reference sequence). The CDR3 nucleotides are TGTGCCACCAGCAGAGATGACGAGGGGGCCACTGAAGCTTTCTTT. Translated, it gives CATSRDDEGATEAFF.

The sample holds a few counts of this clonotype. The CDR3 spells CASSQGRTSGTYEQYF. CDR3 sequence (DNA): TGTGCCAGCAGCCAGGGCCGGACTAGCGGAACCTACGAGCAGTACTTC. V gene TRBV4-2 combines with J gene TRBJ2-7, with 10 bases lining up with TRBD2. Germline CDR1 is LGHNA and CDR2 is YNFKEQ. This CDR3 comprises 16 residues. V trimming: 3 bases; J trimming: 2 bases; junction bases outside the gene matches: 7.

This clonotype was detected only a few times. V gene TRBV7-2 combines with J gene TRBJ2-5, with 11 bases matching TRBD2. Germline V gives CDR1 SGHTA, CDR2 FQGNSA. Losses at the gene ends were 4 bases for V and 4 bases for J; bases not matched to a gene: 5. The CDR3 is 15 residues long. CDR3 DNA sequence: TGTGCCAGCAGCTCGACTAGCGGGACCTTAGAGACCCAGTACTTC. As protein: CASSSTSGTLETQYF.

This sequence joins TRBV20-1 and TRBJ2-1; 12 positions agree with TRBD2. Trimming took 3 bases from V and 6 from J; bases not matched to a gene: 12. This CDR3 contains 17 residues. In germline, CDR1 is DFQATT, CDR2 SNEGSKA (reference sequence). Here the CDR3 DNA reads TGCAGTGCTAGTAGTGGCCTAGCGGGAGGGCCGGGCAATGAGCAGTTCTTC. Translated, it gives CSASSGLAGGPGNEQFF.

This clonotype has ten or more counts. The chain couples TRBV7-9 to TRBJ2-5; the D gene could be TRBD1 or TRBD2 (6 bases each). Trimming removed 2 bases from V and 3 bases from J, with 16 bases in between. Germline lookup yields CDR1 SEHNR and CDR2 FQNEAQ (reference sequence). This CDR3 has 16 residues. CDR3 nucleotides: TGTGCCAGCAGCTTATTCCGGGGGCCGGGGGAAGAGACCCAGTACTTC. Protein sequence: CASSLFRGPGEETQYF.

In regard to this clonotype: A much larger clone differs by one base, so this may be a read error. The chain joins TRBV2 to TRBJ2-5; D possibly matches TRBD1 or TRBD2 (6 bases each). Germline V gives CDR1 SNHLY, CDR2 FYNNEI. V was trimmed by 4 bases and J by 7 bases, leaving 13 bases between them. The CDR3 sequence is 13 residues long. CDR3 region: CASSGRGAGTQYF. The CDR3 DNA reads TGTGCCAGCAGTGGAAGGGGGGCAGGGACCCAGTACTTC.

This clonotype came up a few times. The V call is TRBV10-3, the J call TRBJ2-3; TRBD2 agrees at 11 bases. Germline values: CDR1 ENHRY, CDR2 SYGVKD. The CDR3 length is 20 residues. J gave up 0 bases and V 2 bases, and 13 bases lay outside the gene matches. In DNA form, the CDR3 reads TGTGCCATCAGTGAGGGGACTAGCGGCCTAACCCCTGGGAGCACAGATACGCAGTATTTT. Protein: CAISEGTSGLTPGSTDTQYF.